This TCR beta chain was sequenced during a study of OX40 agonist ivuxolimab in advanced cancers. Overall study: Ivuxolimab was delivered to patients intravenously every 2 weeks at doses spanning 0.01 to 10 mg/kg.

The repertoire was sequenced with immunoSEQ multiplex PCR; TCRdb's copy has only in-frame clones and lacks some. The data show more than 60,000 clones, roughly 85% seen once. The CDR3 totals 12 residues. Sequences were derived from CD4+ or CD8+ T cells sorted from blood, sampled in a trial of the OX40 agonist ivuxolimab. The TCR sequence derives from an adult with an advanced solid tumor such as melanoma, head and neck, liver or kidney cancer. The chain carries TRBV21-1 and TRBJ2-7. TRBV21-1 is assigned pseudogene status. As DNA, the CDR3 is TGTGCCAGCAGCAATTACCAAACCGAGCAGTACTTC. Its translation: CASSNYQTEQYF.